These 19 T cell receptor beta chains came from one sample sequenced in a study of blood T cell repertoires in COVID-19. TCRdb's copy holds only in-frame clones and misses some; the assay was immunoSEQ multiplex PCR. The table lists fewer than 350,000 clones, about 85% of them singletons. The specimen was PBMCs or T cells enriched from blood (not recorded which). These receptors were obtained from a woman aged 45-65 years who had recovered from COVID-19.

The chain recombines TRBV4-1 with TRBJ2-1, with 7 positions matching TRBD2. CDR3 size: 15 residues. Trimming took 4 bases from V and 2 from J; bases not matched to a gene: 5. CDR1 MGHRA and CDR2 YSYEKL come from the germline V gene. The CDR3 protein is CASSPRGGTYNEQFF. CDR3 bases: TGCGCCAGCAGCCCTCGCGGGGGTACCTACAATGAGCAGTTCTTC.

CDR3 in DNA: TGTGCCAGCAGTTTTCTGGGCCTAACCAGCAATGAGCAGTTCTTC. This encodes CASSFLGLTSNEQFF. V usage is TRBV27 and J usage is TRBJ2-1; D is uncertain. V was clipped by 3 bases and J by 6 bases, with 15 bases between them. Germline values: CDR1 MNHEY, CDR2 SMNVEV (reference sequence). CDR3 length: 15 amino acids.

The CDR3 bases are TGTGCCAGAAGACAGGGTGAGGTTTACGGCTACACCTTC. It translates to CARRQGEVYGYTF. The chain has TRBV2 and TRBJ1-2, with TRBD1 matching 7 bases. The germline V gene has CDR1 SNHLY and CDR2 FYNNEI. The length of the CDR3 is 13 residues. The J segment lost 8 bases and the V segment lost 9 bases, leaving 12 bases of the junction unmatched.

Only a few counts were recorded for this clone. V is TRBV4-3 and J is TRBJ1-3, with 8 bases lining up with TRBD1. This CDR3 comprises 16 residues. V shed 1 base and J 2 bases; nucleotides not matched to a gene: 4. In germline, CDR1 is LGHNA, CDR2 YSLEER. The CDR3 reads CASSQGQGYAGNTIYF. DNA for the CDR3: TGCGCCAGCAGCCAAGGACAGGGGTACGCTGGAAACACCATATATTTT.

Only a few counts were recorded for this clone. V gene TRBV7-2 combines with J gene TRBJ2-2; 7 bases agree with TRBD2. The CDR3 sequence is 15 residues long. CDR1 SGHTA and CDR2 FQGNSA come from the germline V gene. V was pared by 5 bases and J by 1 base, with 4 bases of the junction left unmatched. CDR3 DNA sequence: TGTGCCAGCAGCCACCGGACTAGGAACACCGGGGAGCTGTTTTTT. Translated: CASSHRTRNTGELFF. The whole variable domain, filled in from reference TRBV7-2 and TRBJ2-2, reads GAGVSQSPSNKVTEKGKDVELRCDPISGHTALYWYRQSLGQGLEFLIYFQGNSAPDKSGLPSDRFSAERTGGSVSTLTIQRTQQEDSAVYLCASSHRTRNTGELFFGEGSRLTVL.

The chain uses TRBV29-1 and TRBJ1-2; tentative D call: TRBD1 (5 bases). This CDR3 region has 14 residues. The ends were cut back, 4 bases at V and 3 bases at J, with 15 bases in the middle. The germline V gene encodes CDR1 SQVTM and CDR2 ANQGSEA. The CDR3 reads CSVALTVGHYGYTF. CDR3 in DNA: TGCAGCGTTGCACTGACAGTGGGGCACTATGGCTACACCTTC.

The CDR3 DNA reads TGTGCCAGCCTGACTAGCGGGAGAGGTACCGGGGAGCTGTTTTTT. This translates into CASLTSGRGTGELFF. The rearrangement joins TRBV2 to TRBJ2-2, with 12 bases lining up with TRBD2. The germline gives CDR1 SNHLY, CDR2 FYNNEI. V was clipped by 8 bases and J by 5 bases; unmatched bases: 6. The CDR3 spans 15 residues.

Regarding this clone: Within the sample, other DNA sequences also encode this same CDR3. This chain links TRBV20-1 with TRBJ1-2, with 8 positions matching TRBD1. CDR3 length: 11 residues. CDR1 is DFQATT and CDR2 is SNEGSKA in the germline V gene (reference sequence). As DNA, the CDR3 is TGCAGCGTGACAGGGGACTATGGCTACACCTTC. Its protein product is CSVTGDYGYTF.

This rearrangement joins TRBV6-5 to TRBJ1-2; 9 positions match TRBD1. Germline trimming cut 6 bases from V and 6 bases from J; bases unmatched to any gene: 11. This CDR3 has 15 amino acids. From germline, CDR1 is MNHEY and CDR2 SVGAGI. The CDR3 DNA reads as TGTGCCAGCAGACTCGTGACAGGGGGTTGGGATGGCTACACCTTC. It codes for CASRLVTGGWDGYTF.

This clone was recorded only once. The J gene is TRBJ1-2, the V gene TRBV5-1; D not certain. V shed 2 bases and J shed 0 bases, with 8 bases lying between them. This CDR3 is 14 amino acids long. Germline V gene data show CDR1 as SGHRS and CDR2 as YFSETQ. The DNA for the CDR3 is TGCGCCAGCAGCTTCACAACCCCTAACTATGGCTACACCTTC. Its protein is CASSFTTPNYGYTF.

CDR3 amino acids: CASSYLSLDYGYTF. The CDR3 DNA sequence: TGTGCCAGCAGTTACTTATCCCTTGACTATGGCTACACCTTC. The chain is built from TRBV6-5 and TRBJ1-2; D ambiguous. Germline V CDR1 and CDR2: MNHEY, SVGAGI. Between the trimmed V and J ends, which lost 1 base and 3 bases, there was a span of 9 bases. CDR3 length equals 14 residues.

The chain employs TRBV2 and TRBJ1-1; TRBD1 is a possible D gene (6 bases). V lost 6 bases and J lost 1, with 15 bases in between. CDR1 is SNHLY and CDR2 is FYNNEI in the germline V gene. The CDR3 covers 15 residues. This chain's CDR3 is CASSIQGLGNTEAFF. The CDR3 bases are TGTGCCAGCAGCATCCAGGGGTTAGGGAACACTGAAGCTTTCTTT.

This CDR3 is CASNGQIQQPQHF. The CDR3 DNA is TGTGCCAGCAATGGGCAAATCCAACAGCCCCAGCATTTT. The V call is TRBV2, the J call TRBJ1-5; D is uncertain. V was clipped by 7 bases and J by 7 bases, with 14 bases between them. CDR1 is SNHLY, CDR2 FYNNEI, per germline. The CDR3 is 13 amino acids. Combining the CDR3 with reference TRBV2 and TRBJ1-5 gives the whole variable domain EPEVTQTPSHQVTQMGQEVILRCVPISNHLYFYWYRQILGQKVEFLVSFYNNEISEKSEIFDDQFSVERPDGSNFTLKIRSTKLEDSAMYFCASNGQIQQPQHFGDGTRLSIL.

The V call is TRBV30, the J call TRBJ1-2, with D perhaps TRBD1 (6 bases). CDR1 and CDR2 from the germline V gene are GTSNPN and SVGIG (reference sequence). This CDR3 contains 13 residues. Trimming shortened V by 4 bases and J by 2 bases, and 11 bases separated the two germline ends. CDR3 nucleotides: TGTGCCTGGAATCTCCAGGGGAACTATGGCTACACCTTC. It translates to CAWNLQGNYGYTF. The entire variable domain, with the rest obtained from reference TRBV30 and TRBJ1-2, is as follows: SQTIHQWPATLVQPVGSPLSLECTVEGTSNPNLYWYRQAAGRGLQLLFYSVGIGQISSEVPQNLSASRPQDRQFILSSKKLLLSDSGFYLCAWNLQGNYGYTFGSGTRLTVV.

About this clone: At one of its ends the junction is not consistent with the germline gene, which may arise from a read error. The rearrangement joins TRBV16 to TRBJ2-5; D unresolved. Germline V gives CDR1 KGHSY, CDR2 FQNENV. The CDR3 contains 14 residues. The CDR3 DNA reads TGTGCCAGCAGCCAATCGCGGCAGCAAGGGACCCAGTACTTC. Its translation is CASSQSRQQGTQYF.

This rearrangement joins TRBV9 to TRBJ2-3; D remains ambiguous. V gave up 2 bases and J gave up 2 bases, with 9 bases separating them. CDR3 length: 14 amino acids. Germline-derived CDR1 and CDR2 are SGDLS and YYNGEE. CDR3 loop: CASSVSRNTDTQYF. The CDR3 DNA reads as TGTGCCAGCAGCGTTTCGCGGAACACAGATACGCAGTATTTT.

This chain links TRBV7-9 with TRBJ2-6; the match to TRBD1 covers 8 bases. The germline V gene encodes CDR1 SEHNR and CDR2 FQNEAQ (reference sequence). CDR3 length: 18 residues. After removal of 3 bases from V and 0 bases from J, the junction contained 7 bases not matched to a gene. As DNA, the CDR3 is TGTGCCAGCAGCTTCCGGGGACAGGACCTCTCTGGGGCCAACGTCCTGACTTTC. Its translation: CASSFRGQDLSGANVLTF.

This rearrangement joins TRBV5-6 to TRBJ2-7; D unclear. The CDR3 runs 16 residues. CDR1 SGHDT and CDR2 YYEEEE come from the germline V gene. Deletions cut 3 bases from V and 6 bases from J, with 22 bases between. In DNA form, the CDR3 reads TGTGCCAGCAGCTCCCGCGGCGGTACGGTGTTGCGCGAGCAGTACTTC. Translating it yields CASSSRGGTVLREQYF.

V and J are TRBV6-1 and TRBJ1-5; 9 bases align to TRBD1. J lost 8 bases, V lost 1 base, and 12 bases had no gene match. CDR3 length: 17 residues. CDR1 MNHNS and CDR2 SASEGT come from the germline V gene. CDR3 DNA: TGTGCCAGCAGTGAAGGTGCGGGGACAGGGTTAGTCGAGCCCCAGCATTTT. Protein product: CASSEGAGTGLVEPQHF.